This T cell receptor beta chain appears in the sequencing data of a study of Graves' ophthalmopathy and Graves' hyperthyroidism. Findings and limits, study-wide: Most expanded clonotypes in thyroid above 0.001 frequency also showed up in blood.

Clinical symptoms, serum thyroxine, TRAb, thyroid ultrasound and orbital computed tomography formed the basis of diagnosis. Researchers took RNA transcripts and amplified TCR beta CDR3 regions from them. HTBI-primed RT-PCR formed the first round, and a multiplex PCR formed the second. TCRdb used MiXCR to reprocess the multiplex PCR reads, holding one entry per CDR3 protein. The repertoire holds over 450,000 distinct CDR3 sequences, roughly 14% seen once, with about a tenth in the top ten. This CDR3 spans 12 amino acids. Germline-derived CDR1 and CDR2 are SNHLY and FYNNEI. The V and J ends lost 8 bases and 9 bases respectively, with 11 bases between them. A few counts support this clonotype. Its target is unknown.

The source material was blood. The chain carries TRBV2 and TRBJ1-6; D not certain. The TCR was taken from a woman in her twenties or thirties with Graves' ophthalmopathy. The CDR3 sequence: CASLSGSSPLHF. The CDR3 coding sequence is TGTGCCAGCCTATCGGGGAGTTCACCCCTCCACTTT. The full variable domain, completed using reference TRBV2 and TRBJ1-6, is EPEVTQTPSHQVTQMGQEVILRCVPISNHLYFYWYRQILGQKVEFLVSFYNNEISEKSEIFDDQFSVERPDGSNFTLKIRSTKLEDSAMYFCASLSGSSPLHFGNGTRLTVT.